Detailed here is one T cell receptor (beta chain). Its antigen is unidentified. This sample is part of a study of blood T cells in healthy people across ages. It was with a sample-barcoded 5' primer and a J-beta primer mix that a second PCR of about 7 to 12 cycles was run. Every sample gave at least 2.5 million paired-end reads containing CDR3. TCRdb recomputed calls from the 5' RACE reads with MiXCR, one row per CDR3 protein. The table records roughly 860,000 distinct CDR3 sequences, 55% to 65% of them present only once. Study results and caveats: There was no known CMV status for donors, so expanded clonotype changes were possibly confounded. Compared with aged donors, long-lived donors showed fewer expanded clones, suggesting selection.

The TCR originated in a man aged 25 to 40 in good health. Source material: blood.

CDR3 protein: CASSPAGGPAKNIQYF. CDR3 coding DNA: TGTGCCAGCAGCCCCGCGGGAGGGCCAGCCAAAAACATTCAGTACTTC. The V and J genes are TRBV28 and TRBJ2-4; TRBD2 aligns across 9 bases. The CDR3 loop spans 16 amino acids. Germline loops: CDR1 MDHEN, CDR2 SYDVKM. Trimming took 6 bases from V and 0 from J; bases not matched to a gene: 6.